The 5 T cell receptor beta chains below come from one sample, sequenced in a study of beta chain features in type 1 diabetes. Of the isolated RNA, all was reverse transcribed, and so the sequenced material was expressed TCRB transcripts. Data came from immunoSEQ multiplex PCR; TCRdb stores just in-frame clones and leaves some out. This table has 350,000 to 400,000 clones, approximately 15% appearing once. Sequences were obtained from naive CD4+ T cells from blood. Every receptor here comes from a woman aged 18 to 35 in good health.

This clone appeared a few times. V gene TRBV4-1 combines with J gene TRBJ2-1; 12 nucleotides match TRBD2. Germline trimming cut 1 base from V and 3 bases from J; bases unmatched to any gene: 4. CDR1 is MGHRA and CDR2 is YSYEKL in the germline V gene. This CDR3 contains 17 residues. DNA of the CDR3: TGCGCCAGCAGCCAAGGGGGACTAGCGGGCCTCTACAATGAGCAGTTCTTC. Protein sequence: CASSQGGLAGLYNEQFF.

The chain carries TRBV30 and TRBJ1-2, with TRBD1 identical over 7 bases. V was pared by 3 bases and J by 2 bases, with 3 bases of the junction left unmatched. This CDR3 is built from 13 residues. Germline V lookup: CDR1 GTSNPN, CDR2 SVGIG (reference sequence). This chain's CDR3 is CAWRTGRNYGYTF. For the CDR3, the DNA is TGTGCCTGGAGGACAGGGAGAAACTATGGCTACACCTTC.

The chain has TRBV29-1 and TRBJ2-5; 14 bases map to TRBD2. J was trimmed by 6 bases and V by 4 bases; bases with no gene match: 16. Per germline, CDR1 SQVTM and CDR2 ANQGSEA. The CDR3 spans 18 residues. The CDR3 loop is CSVALISGLAGGGKTQYF. CDR3 nucleotides: TGCAGCGTTGCCCTGATCTCAGGACTAGCGGGAGGAGGAAAGACCCAGTACTTC.

This chain links TRBV28 with TRBJ2-3, with TRBD2 matching 12 bases. J was trimmed by 6 bases and V by 6 bases; bases with no gene match: 7. The germline V gene encodes CDR1 MDHEN and CDR2 SYDVKM. CDR3 length equals 15 residues. The CDR3: CASSRTSGRWDTQYF. The CDR3 DNA follows: TGTGCCAGCAGCCGCACTAGCGGGAGGTGGGATACGCAGTATTTT. The full variable domain, rest sourced from reference TRBV28 and TRBJ2-3, is DVKVTQSSRYLVKRTGEKVFLECVQDMDHENMFWYRQDPGLGLRLIYFSYDVKMKEKGDIPEGYSVSREKKERFSLILESASTNQTSMYLCASSRTSGRWDTQYFGPGTRLTVL.

DNA of the CDR3: TGTGCCAGCAGCTCCCAGGGCACCTACTCCTACAATGAGCAGTTCTTC. Translating it yields CASSSQGTYSYNEQFF. This sequence joins TRBV7-3 and TRBJ2-1; a weak D match, TRBD1 (5 bases). The CDR3 covers 16 residues. The ends were cut back, 4 bases at V and 0 bases at J, with 13 bases in the middle. Germline CDR1 is SGHTA and CDR2 is FQGTGA. Drawing the rest from reference TRBV7-3 and TRBJ2-1, the complete variable domain is GAGVSQTPSNKVTEKGKYVELRCDPISGHTALYWYRQSLGQGPEFLIYFQGTGAADDSGLPNDRFFAVRPEGSVSTLKIQRTERGDSAVYLCASSSQGTYSYNEQFFGPGTRLTVL.